These 26 T cell receptor beta chains were all obtained from the same sample, sequenced in a study of blood T cell repertoires in COVID-19. Sequencing used immunoSEQ multiplex PCR; TCRdb keeps in-frame clones, though not all of them. The sample records roughly 410,000 clones, 89% being singletons. Specimen: peripheral blood. These receptors were obtained from a woman between 35 and 50 years old with COVID-19, enrolled during active disease.

The chain employs TRBV6-6 and TRBJ2-6; 8 positions match TRBD1. The CDR3 is made up of 17 amino acids. The germline V gene has CDR1 MNHNY and CDR2 SVGAGI (reference sequence). V gave up 6 bases and J gave up 1 base; unmatched junction bases: 8. Written as DNA, the CDR3 is TGTGCCAGCAGGCGACAGGGGCCCGAATCTGGGGCCAACGTCCTGACTTTC. It specifies CASRRQGPESGANVLTF.

The chain carries TRBV6-5 and TRBJ2-5; 8 bases align to TRBD1. This CDR3 contains 15 residues. Trimming at V came to 5 bases and at J to 5 bases, leaving 10 bases not matched to a gene. From germline, CDR1 is MNHEY and CDR2 SVGAGI. The CDR3 loop reads CASSPQGAGSETQYF. CDR3 nucleotide sequence: TGTGCCAGCAGTCCCCAGGGGGCTGGGTCCGAGACCCAGTACTTC.

This clone has just one count. The chain combines TRBV28 with TRBJ1-2; TRBD1 agrees at 7 bases. CDR3 length equals 14 residues. Germline CDR1 and CDR2: MDHEN and SYDVKM. V lost 7 bases to trimming and J lost 4 bases; unmatched junction nucleotides: 9. CDR3 bases: TGTGCCAGCACCCTCAGGACAGGCCTCTATGGCTACACCTTC. It specifies CASTLRTGLYGYTF.

The chain couples TRBV5-1 to TRBJ2-7, with 10 bases fitting TRBD2. The junction had 2 bases not matched to a gene; V was cut back by 4 bases and J by 4 bases. This CDR3 is built from 13 residues. The germline CDR1 and CDR2 sequences are SGHRS and YFSETQ. CDR3 nucleotides: TGCGCCAGCAGCATGACTAGCGGGTACGAGCAGTACTTC. Protein product: CASSMTSGYEQYF.

The chain links TRBV4-1 to TRBJ2-2, with TRBD1 identical over 11 bases. The germline CDR1 and CDR2 sequences are MGHRA and YSYEKL. The CDR3 extends over 19 amino acids. V was clipped by 0 bases and J by 6 bases; unmatched bases: 12. In DNA form, the CDR3 reads TGCGCCAGCAGCCAAGATGAGTCAGGACAGGGGGCTTGGGCCGGGGAGCTGTTTTTT. Residues: CASSQDESGQGAWAGELFF.

The rearrangement links TRBV7-2 to TRBJ1-3, with D possibly being TRBD1 (5 bases). Trimming took 5 bases from V and 2 from J, leaving 13 bases between them. The CDR3 covers 15 residues. CDR1 is SGHTA and CDR2 is FQGNSA in the germline V gene. The CDR3: CASSAWGRTGNTIYF. Here the CDR3 DNA reads TGTGCCAGCAGCGCGTGGGGCAGGACTGGAAACACCATATATTTT. The entire variable domain, with the rest obtained from reference TRBV7-2 and TRBJ1-3, is as follows: GAGVSQSPSNKVTEKGKDVELRCDPISGHTALYWYRQSLGQGLEFLIYFQGNSAPDKSGLPSDRFSAERTGGSVSTLTIQRTQQEDSAVYLCASSAWGRTGNTIYFGEGSWLTVV.

The chain uses TRBV18 and TRBJ2-3, with D possibly matching TRBD1 (6 bases). This CDR3 has 17 residues. V lost 6 bases, J lost 2 bases, and 21 bases lay in between. Germline-derived CDR1 and CDR2 are KGHSH and LQKENI. The chain's CDR3 is CASSALPLGTTTDTQYF. The CDR3 nucleotides are TGTGCCAGCTCCGCCCTCCCCCTCGGGACAACCACAGATACGCAGTATTTT.

V usage is TRBV7-2 and J usage is TRBJ1-3, with D perhaps TRBD1 (5 bases). The CDR3 is 15 amino acids. Germline values: CDR1 SGHTA, CDR2 FQGNSA. V shed 5 bases and J shed 0 bases, with 11 bases lying between them. The chain's CDR3 is CASSQQAYSGNTIYF. The CDR3, as DNA: TGTGCCAGCAGCCAACAGGCTTACTCTGGAAACACCATATATTTT.

This clone has a handful of counts. The chain is built from TRBV19 and TRBJ2-6; no clear D gene. Germline-derived CDR1 and CDR2 are LNHDA and SQIVND (reference sequence). The CDR3 contains 15 residues. Deletions cut 4 bases from V and 3 bases from J, with 10 bases between. In nucleotides, the CDR3 is TGTGCCAGTAGTAGGCCCTCATTTGGGGCCAACGTCCTGACTTTC. As protein: CASSRPSFGANVLTF. The full variable domain, completed using reference TRBV19 and TRBJ2-6, is DGGITQSPKYLFRKEGQNVTLSCEQNLNHDAMYWYRQDPGQGLRLIYYSQIVNDFQKGDIAEGYSVSREKKESFPLTVTSAQKNPTAFYLCASSRPSFGANVLTFGAGSRLTVL.

This clone appeared once. The chain combines TRBV27 with TRBJ1-6; D perhaps matches TRBD1 (6 bases). Trimming took off 4 bases at V and 6 bases at J, with 16 bases between the two ends. Germline V gives CDR1 MNHEY, CDR2 SMNVEV (reference sequence). There are 16 residues in the CDR3. CDR3 protein: CASSSLRTGFNSPLHF. The DNA of the CDR3 is TGTGCCAGCAGTTCCCTCAGAACAGGGTTTAATTCACCCCTCCACTTT.

For this clone: Other DNA variants within this sample encode the same CDR3. The V and J genes are TRBV2 and TRBJ1-5; D unclear. This CDR3 contains 12 residues. Trimming cost V 4 bases and J 2 bases, with 3 bases left between them. From germline, CDR1 is SNHLY and CDR2 FYNNEI. The CDR3 coding sequence is TGTGCCAGCAGTGCTGGCAATCAGCCCCAGCATTTT. It is translated as CASSAGNQPQHF.

The rearrangement uses TRBV7-9 and TRBJ1-2, with unresolved D. The germline V gene has CDR1 SEHNR and CDR2 FQNEAQ (reference sequence). The CDR3 is made up of 15 amino acids. V shed 4 bases and J shed 4 bases, with 16 bases lying between them. The CDR3 loop reads CASSSVSRDPYGYTF. Here the CDR3 DNA reads TGTGCCAGCAGCTCCGTATCCCGGGATCCCTATGGCTACACCTTC.

CDR3 region: CASSTLAGSFSYEQYF. DNA of the CDR3: TGTGCCAGTAGTACATTAGCGGGATCGTTCTCCTACGAGCAGTACTTC. The chain is built from TRBV19 and TRBJ2-7, with 8 bases identical to TRBD2. This CDR3 region has 16 residues. The ends lost 4 bases at V and 0 bases at J; junction bases unmatched: 8. Looked up from germline, CDR1 is LNHDA and CDR2 is SQIVND (reference sequence).

The chain joins TRBV9 to TRBJ2-2, with TRBD1 matching over 7 bases. The trim removed 0 bases at V and 1 base at J, leaving 9 bases unmatched. CDR1 and CDR2 (germline): SGDLS, YYNGEE. The CDR3 has 18 residues. The CDR3 sequence: CASSVATWTGVNTGELFF. The CDR3 region has the DNA TGTGCCAGCAGCGTAGCTACTTGGACAGGCGTGAACACCGGGGAGCTGTTTTTT.

The V call is TRBV5-1, the J call TRBJ1-1, with TRBD1 matching 7 bases. The germline CDR1 and CDR2 sequences are SGHRS and YFSETQ. Trimming cost V 3 bases and J 3 bases; bases outside gene matches: 8. This CDR3 region has 15 residues. CDR3 loop: CASSWGATGDTEAFF. CDR3 nucleotide sequence: TGCGCCAGCAGCTGGGGGGCCACAGGGGACACTGAAGCTTTCTTT. The whole variable domain, filled in from reference TRBV5-1 and TRBJ1-1, reads KAGVTQTPRYLIKTRGQQVTLSCSPISGHRSVSWYQQTPGQGLQFLFEYFSETQRNKGNFPGRFSGRQFSNSRSEMNVSTLELGDSALYLCASSWGATGDTEAFFGQGTRLTVV.

J is TRBJ1-1 and V is TRBV6-5; possible D gene TRBD1, 5 bases. The CDR3 spans 14 residues. Trimming stripped 6 bases from V and 1 base from J, with 12 bases between. The germline CDR1 and CDR2 sequences are MNHEY and SVGAGI. As DNA, the CDR3 is TGTGCCAGCAGACAACGGACACCGAACACTGAAGCTTTCTTT. This encodes CASRQRTPNTEAFF.

The J gene is TRBJ2-1, the V gene TRBV27, with 8 positions matching TRBD2. Germline V gene sequence: CDR1 MNHEY, CDR2 SMNVEV (reference sequence). This CDR3 is 16 amino acids long. J was trimmed by 8 bases and V by 5 bases; bases with no gene match: 14. The DNA for the CDR3 is TGTGCCAGCAGTACCTGGGGTAGCGGGGCACCGGATGAGCAGTTCTTC. Translating gives CASSTWGSGAPDEQFF.

The genes are TRBV6-4 and TRBJ2-1, with 15 bases lining up with TRBD2. The length of the CDR3 is 19 residues. CDR1 MRHNA and CDR2 SNTAGT come from the germline V gene. With 6 bases clipped from V and 4 bases from J, the junction kept 13 bases outside the gene matches. The CDR3 region is CASSLGLAGGELRYNEQFF. As DNA, the CDR3 is TGTGCCAGCAGCCTTGGACTAGCGGGGGGGGAGCTCAGGTACAATGAGCAGTTCTTC.

The chain recombines TRBV3-1 (or the pseudogene TRBV3-2) with TRBJ2-3, with 7 bases matching TRBD1. J was trimmed by 4 bases and V by 1 base; bases with no gene match: 5. Germline CDR1 reads LGHDT; CDR2 reads YNNKEL (reference sequence). CDR3 length equals 15 residues. Here the CDR3 DNA reads TGTGCCAGCAGCCAAGTTCAGGGGGTGTCAGATACGCAGTATTTT. Protein: CASSQVQGVSDTQYF.

This chain joins TRBV6-2 or TRBV6-3 and TRBJ2-2; TRBD2 matches at 12 bases. V gave up 4 bases and J gave up 2 bases; unmatched junction bases: 5. The CDR3 totals 17 residues. From germline, CDR1 is MNHEY and CDR2 SVGEGT. The CDR3 DNA follows: TGTGCCAGCAGTTTTTCTAGCGGGAGGGTAAACACCGGGGAGCTGTTTTTT. This translates into CASSFSSGRVNTGELFF.

The V and J genes are TRBV19 and TRBJ2-7; D might be TRBD2 (6 bases). There are 14 residues in the CDR3. V shed 4 bases and J shed 5 bases, with 15 bases lying between them. CDR1 is LNHDA, CDR2 SQIVND, per germline (reference sequence). The CDR3 sequence: CASSNRDWRNEQYF. CDR3 DNA: TGTGCCAGTAGTAACCGGGACTGGCGCAACGAGCAGTACTTC.

The chain carries TRBV10-3 and TRBJ1-2; TRBD1 matches 9 bases. The V and J ends lost 10 bases and 5 bases, in that order; junction bases with no gene match: 8. Germline CDR1 and CDR2: ENHRY and SYGVKD. CDR3 size: 13 residues. This CDR3 reads CATGDRGEYGYTF. For the CDR3, the DNA is TGTGCCACCGGCGACAGGGGGGAGTATGGCTACACCTTC.

This chain uses TRBV5-1 with TRBJ2-3, with TRBD2 matching over 16 bases. Germline V gene sequence: CDR1 SGHRS, CDR2 YFSETQ. The V segment lost 8 bases and the J segment 5 bases; nucleotides outside the gene matches: 14. This CDR3 contains 18 residues. Here the CDR3 reads CASSHGTSGGAEKDTQYF. The CDR3 coding sequence is TGCGCCAGTTCCCACGGGACTAGCGGGGGGGCTGAGAAAGATACGCAGTATTTT.

The chain employs TRBV10-3 and TRBJ2-5; 10 nucleotides align to TRBD2. The end of the DNA fits TRBJ2-7 better, so the J call may be wrong. The germline CDR1 and CDR2 sequences are ENHRY and SYGVKD. The CDR3 runs 15 residues. CDR3: CAIRAPAGGLAEQYF. Written as DNA, the CDR3 is TGTGCCATCAGGGCCCCAGCGGGAGGGCTCGCCGAGCAGTACTTC.

The rearrangement joins TRBV9 to TRBJ2-1; D is perhaps TRBD2 (5 bases). V was trimmed by 4 bases and J by 0 bases, leaving 20 bases between them. From germline, CDR1 is SGDLS and CDR2 YYNGEE. This CDR3 contains 18 residues. CDR3 residues: CASSLRDGRRGSYNEQFF. The CDR3 DNA is TGTGCCAGCAGCCTCCGGGATGGGCGCCGGGGCTCCTACAATGAGCAGTTCTTC.

This rearrangement joins TRBV27 to TRBJ2-1; 9 nucleotides agree with TRBD2. CDR1 is MNHEY and CDR2 is SMNVEV in the germline V gene (reference sequence). V was pared by 7 bases and J by 8 bases, with 9 bases of the junction left unmatched. This CDR3 is built from 14 residues. The CDR3 bases are TGTGCCAGCAACAAGCGGGGGGATTCGGATGAGCAGTTCTTC. It translates to CASNKRGDSDEQFF.